This T cell receptor beta chain was captured by sequencing in a study of blood T cell repertoires in COVID-19. Study-level information: Spain, Italy and the United States supplied samples that represented acute and convalescent COVID-19. The analysed material was cDNA or gDNA that came from T cells, B-cell-depleted T cells, or PBMCs.

CDR3 length: 16 residues. With V trimmed by 6 bases and J by 6 bases, 10 bases remained unmatched. Germline values: CDR1 SNHLY, CDR2 FYNNEI. Sequenced by immunoSEQ multiplex PCR; TCRdb stores in-frame clones only, minus some. The table includes 35,000 to 50,000 clones, 88% detected once. Sample: peripheral blood. The J gene is TRBJ2-2, the V gene TRBV2; 10 bases match TRBD1. This TCR derives from a woman in her thirties or forties with acute or convalescent COVID-19. The CDR3 is CASSVPGQGSPGELFF. CDR3 in DNA: TGTGCCAGCAGCGTACCGGGACAGGGGTCCCCCGGGGAGCTGTTTTTT.